This TCR beta chain was identified during a study of cytomegalovirus exposure and HLA in healthy donors. Overall study results and limits: From TCR beta sequences, most subjects' HLA-A and HLA-B alleles were reportedly predicted accurately. Rare TCR sequences predominated, though certain public TCRs were found in many donors.

The PCR made use of 60 Vbeta and 13 Jbeta primers. This table comes from immunoSEQ multiplex PCR, and its TCRdb copy is limited to in-frame clones, with some not included. In the table there are 90,000 to 150,000 clones, roughly four fifths of which are singletons. For this clone: Its specificity is unknown.

CDR3 length: 15 amino acids. The specimen sequenced was PBMCs. This TCR derives from a man aged 35 to 55 in good health and CMV-seronegative. This chain joins TRBV21-1 and TRBJ1-1; TRBD1 was called by the table and not checked on the DNA. TRBV21-1 is marked as a pseudogene. DNA for the CDR3: TGTGCCAGCAGCAGGACAGGGGGTCTAAACACTGAAGCTTTCTTT. Its translation: CASSRTGGLNTEAFF.